This T cell receptor (beta chain) was sequenced in a study of OX40 agonist ivuxolimab in advanced cancers. About the study: Patients assigned to dose escalation were diagnosed with hepatocellular carcinoma, melanoma, renal cell or head and neck cancer. Allowance was made for prior anti-PD-1, anti-PD-L1 or anti-CTLA-4 therapy, and 35% to 40% had some. Patients achieving partial responses numbered three: one hepatocellular carcinoma case and two cutaneous melanoma cases.

The CDR3 has 16 amino acids. Deletions cut 2 bases from V and 7 bases from J, with 17 bases between. Per the germline V gene, CDR1 is SGHTA and CDR2 is FQGTGA. Assay: immunoSEQ multiplex PCR; the TCRdb copy retains only in-frame clones and omits some. This table has fewer than 95,000 clones, 70% to 90% appearing once. Findings and caveats of the study: Among some nonresponders, normalized T-cell clonal expansion was also low.

This clone was counted a few times. Its antigen is not identified. Sequences were derived from CD4+ or CD8+ T cells sorted from blood, sampled in a trial of the OX40 agonist ivuxolimab. The chain employs TRBV7-3 and TRBJ2-2; D perhaps matches TRBD2 (5 bases). This TCR came from an adult with an advanced solid tumor such as melanoma, head and neck, liver or kidney cancer. CDR3 nucleotides: TGTGCCAGCAGCTTACCCTCGGCAGCGGACCGCGGGGAGCTGTTTTTT. Translating gives CASSLPSAADRGELFF.